These 18 T cell receptor beta chains were sequenced from one sample in a study of blood T cell repertoires in COVID-19. Some clones are missing from TCRdb's copy, which holds only in-frame ones; the method was immunoSEQ multiplex PCR. The sample carries 35,000 to 45,000 clones, more than 90% recorded once. The specimen sequenced was peripheral blood. The origin of the receptors is a man aged 50-59 years with COVID-19, enrolled during active disease.

The chain joins TRBV3-1 (or the pseudogene TRBV3-2) to TRBJ1-1, with a possible D match to TRBD1 (5 bases). Germline assignment: CDR1 LGHDT and CDR2 YNNKEL (reference sequence). This CDR3 comprises 13 residues. Trimming took off 2 bases at V and 10 bases at J, with 14 bases between the two ends. The CDR3 here is CASSQTDGHPAFF. Here the CDR3 DNA reads TGTGCCAGCAGCCAAACAGATGGACATCCAGCTTTCTTT.

The chain couples TRBV5-5 to TRBJ1-1, with 8 bases matching TRBD1. In germline, CDR1 is SGHKS, CDR2 YYEKEE (reference sequence). The CDR3 is 15 amino acids. Germline trimming cut 4 bases from V and 5 bases from J; bases unmatched to any gene: 10. The CDR3 sequence: CASSVTLTGGTEAFF. The CDR3 nucleotides read TGTGCCAGCAGCGTAACTTTAACAGGGGGGACTGAAGCTTTCTTT.

The rearrangement joins TRBV4-1 to TRBJ1-1; D remains ambiguous. The CDR3 totals 16 residues. V gave up 4 bases and J gave up 1 base, with 16 bases separating them. Germline V gives CDR1 MGHRA, CDR2 YSYEKL. The CDR3: CASSLPTVLRNTEAFF. The CDR3 bases are TGCGCCAGCAGCCTCCCCACAGTCCTAAGGAACACTGAAGCTTTCTTT.

The chain employs TRBV18 and TRBJ2-7; TRBD1 aligns across 7 bases. The CDR3 is 15 amino acids. After removal of 3 bases from V and 0 bases from J, the junction contained 5 bases not matched to a gene. CDR1 is KGHSH and CDR2 is LQKENI in the germline V gene. The CDR3 loop reads CASSPTRQGSYEQYF. CDR3 DNA sequence: TGTGCCAGCTCACCGACTCGACAGGGCTCCTACGAGCAGTACTTC.

The chain uses TRBV5-4 and TRBJ2-1; 10 bases are a match to TRBD2. Germline trimming cut 1 base from V and 9 bases from J; bases unmatched to any gene: 7. The CDR3 covers 15 residues. CDR1 and CDR2 from the germline V gene are SGHNT and YYREEE (reference sequence). The CDR3 spells CASSLQLAGAPEQFF. Here the CDR3 DNA reads TGTGCCAGCAGCTTGCAGCTAGCGGGGGCCCCTGAGCAGTTCTTC. Complete variable domain (other parts from reference TRBV5-4 and TRBJ2-1): ETGVTQSPTHLIKTRGQQVTLRCSSQSGHNTVSWYQQALGQGPQFIFQYYREEENGRGNFPPRFSGLQFPNYSSELNVNALELDDSALYLCASSLQLAGAPEQFFGPGTRLTVL.

J is TRBJ2-1 and V is TRBV7-8, with unresolved D. The V end lost 1 base, the J end lost 4 bases, and 11 bases lay between the germline ends. Per the germline V gene, CDR1 is SGHVS and CDR2 is FQNEAQ. CDR3 size: 15 residues. CDR3 DNA sequence: TGTGCCAGCAGCTTAGTTCAGGCCGTTTACAATGAGCAGTTCTTC. Translation: CASSLVQAVYNEQFF.

The CDR3, as DNA: TGTGCCACCAGCAACCCCGTAAGCGGGAGCAGCACCGGGGAGCTGTTTTTT. As protein: CATSNPVSGSSTGELFF. The chain has TRBV15 and TRBJ2-2, with TRBD2 matching 8 bases. There are 17 residues in the CDR3. Germline-derived CDR1 and CDR2 are LNHNV and YYDKDF (reference sequence). The trim removed 4 bases at V and 4 bases at J, leaving 11 bases unmatched.

The chain links TRBV27 to TRBJ2-4, with D perhaps matching TRBD2 (5 bases). Looked up from germline, CDR1 is MNHEY and CDR2 is SMNVEV (reference sequence). Trimming took 3 bases from V and 4 from J, leaving 13 bases between them. The CDR3 extends over 15 amino acids. The CDR3 sequence is CASSFSSSGKNIQYF. The CDR3 DNA sequence: TGTGCCAGCAGTTTCTCCTCTTCGGGAAAAAACATTCAGTACTTC.

The rearrangement joins TRBV6-5 to TRBJ1-6, with D possibly being TRBD1 (6 bases). Germline V gives CDR1 MNHEY, CDR2 SVGAGI. The CDR3 runs to 13 residues. Trimming stripped 9 bases from V and 10 bases from J, with 16 bases between. The CDR3 coding sequence is TGTGCCAGTAGAGGGGGTTGGAACTCACCCCTCCACTTT. It encodes CASRGGWNSPLHF.

The CDR3, as DNA: TGTGCCAGTAGTATTGCCTCGGGACAGGGGGCGCAGGAGCAGTTCTTC. Translation gives CASSIASGQGAQEQFF. This chain links TRBV19 with TRBJ2-1, with TRBD1 matching 12 bases. The V gene's germline CDR1 is LNHDA and CDR2 SQIVND (reference sequence). The CDR3 consists of 16 residues. J gave up 10 bases and V 3 bases, and 10 bases lay outside the gene matches.

The chain recombines TRBV7-9 with TRBJ2-1, with a weak D call TRBD1 (7 bases). V lost 5 bases and J 1 base, leaving 15 bases between the germline ends. The CDR3 spans 16 residues. The germline CDR1 and CDR2 sequences are SEHNR and FQNEAQ (reference sequence). In DNA, the CDR3 is TGTGCCAGCAGCCCAGGGGGGATCCGTTCCTACAATGAGCAGTTCTTC. Translating gives CASSPGGIRSYNEQFF.

In this sample, this clone turned up once. This sequence joins TRBV10-3 and TRBJ1-3; 9 bases line up with TRBD1. Unmatched junction bases numbered 4, after V lost 3 bases and J lost 1 base. Per the germline V gene, CDR1 is ENHRY and CDR2 is SYGVKD. This CDR3 contains 16 residues. CDR3 in amino acids: CAISDPGTGSGNTIYF. The CDR3 nucleotides are TGTGCCATCAGTGACCCCGGGACAGGGTCTGGAAACACCATATATTTT.

The J gene is TRBJ2-2, the V gene TRBV5-1, with 12 bases that match TRBD2. This CDR3 is built from 16 residues. With 0 bases clipped from V and 5 bases from J, the junction kept 2 bases outside the gene matches. Germline V gene data show CDR1 as SGHRS and CDR2 as YFSETQ. In DNA, the CDR3 is TGCGCCAGCAGCTTGGCCACTAGCGGGGGGACCGGGGAGCTGTTTTTT. Translating gives CASSLATSGGTGELFF.

This clone was detected a few times. The chain recombines TRBV7-3 with TRBJ2-7, with TRBD1 matching over 7 bases. In germline, CDR1 is SGHTA, CDR2 FQGTGA. After removal of 5 bases from V and 2 bases from J, the junction contained 6 bases not matched to a gene. This CDR3 comprises 14 residues. The CDR3 loop reads CASSPQGNTYEQYF. The CDR3 coding sequence is TGTGCCAGCAGCCCACAGGGGAATACCTACGAGCAGTACTTC. The whole variable domain, remainder taken from reference TRBV7-3 and TRBJ2-7, is GAGVSQTPSNKVTEKGKYVELRCDPISGHTALYWYRQSLGQGPEFLIYFQGTGAADDSGLPNDRFFAVRPEGSVSTLKIQRTERGDSAVYLCASSPQGNTYEQYFGPGTRLTVT.

This clone showed up just once. The rearrangement links TRBV9 to TRBJ2-1, with 10 bases fitting TRBD2. The CDR3 consists of 18 residues. Germline V gives CDR1 SGDLS, CDR2 YYNGEE. J was trimmed by 2 bases and V by 0 bases; bases with no gene match: 8. The CDR3 DNA reads as TGTGCCAGCAGCGTAGGATCGGGGCTAGCGGGAGCCTACAATGAGCAGTTCTTC. As protein: CASSVGSGLAGAYNEQFF.

This clone appeared a single time. The rearrangement joins TRBV19 to TRBJ2-3; TRBD2 agrees at 13 bases. CDR1 is LNHDA and CDR2 is SQIVND in the germline V gene (reference sequence). Trimming cost V 5 bases and J 4 bases; bases outside gene matches: 0. The CDR3 consists of 14 residues. The DNA for the CDR3 is TGTGCCAGTAGTGGACTAGCGGGAGCAGATACGCAGTATTTT. This translates into CASSGLAGADTQYF. Filled out from reference TRBV19 and TRBJ2-3, the complete variable domain reads DGGITQSPKYLFRKEGQNVTLSCEQNLNHDAMYWYRQDPGQGLRLIYYSQIVNDFQKGDIAEGYSVSREKKESFPLTVTSAQKNPTAFYLCASSGLAGADTQYFGPGTRLTVL.

This clone was counted between two and nine times. V gene TRBV29-1 combines with J gene TRBJ1-3, with TRBD1 matching over 8 bases. Germline V lookup: CDR1 SQVTM, CDR2 ANQGSEA. The CDR3 loop spans 13 amino acids. J was trimmed by 5 bases and V by 5 bases; bases with no gene match: 5. CDR3 DNA: TGCAGCGTTTCAACAGGGGGGCGAAACACCATATATTTT. This encodes CSVSTGGRNTIYF. Complete variable domain (other parts from reference TRBV29-1 and TRBJ1-3): SAVISQKPSRDICQRGTSLTIQCQVDSQVTMMFWYRQQPGQSLTLIATANQGSEATYESGFVIDKFPISRPNLTFSTLTVSNMSPEDSSIYLCSVSTGGRNTIYFGEGSWLTVV.

This clone was detected once. This chain connects TRBV3-1 (or the pseudogene TRBV3-2) to TRBJ2-3; the D gene is possibly TRBD1 (6 bases). The CDR3 is 15 amino acids. Per the germline V gene, CDR1 is LGHDT and CDR2 is YNNKEL (reference sequence). V shed 3 bases and J shed 1 base, with 11 bases lying between them. The CDR3 protein is CASSHYRDRTDTQYF. CDR3 in DNA: TGTGCCAGCAGCCATTACAGGGATCGCACAGATACGCAGTATTTT.